The 7 T cell receptor beta chains reported below all come from one sample, sequenced in a study of T cells in tuberculosis. Generated by immunoSEQ multiplex PCR, the TCRdb table keeps only in-frame clones and is missing some. The sample has 80,000 to 100,000 clones, approximately 90% seen once; the top ten hold under 2.5%. Thawed, overnight-rested PBMC were stained with GMM-loaded CD1B tetramer, viability dye and anti-CD3, then sorted. The CD1B tetramers carried C32 glucose monomycolate purified from Rhodococcus equi. The source material was CD1b-GMM tetramer-negative cells sorted from PBMCs. The receptor source for this set is an adult woman with latent tuberculosis.

CDR3 bases: TGTGCCGCGCCGAAGACAGGCCACACTGAAGCTTTCTTT. This codes for CAAPKTGHTEAFF. The chain recombines TRBV30 with TRBJ1-1; D is possibly TRBD1 (6 bases). CDR3 length equals 13 residues. V dropped 8 bases and J dropped 3 bases, with 16 bases sitting between them. From germline, CDR1 is GTSNPN and CDR2 SVGIG (reference sequence).

The chain links TRBV5-8 to TRBJ2-1; no clear D gene. The V gene lost 4 bases and the J gene lost 13 bases, with 3 bases spanning the gap. Per germline, CDR1 SGHTS and CDR2 YDEGEE. CDR3 length: 8 amino acids. In DNA, the CDR3 is TGTGCCAGCAGCCCACAGTTCTTC. Its protein product is CASSPQFF.

The rearrangement joins TRBV6-5 to TRBJ1-1; D uncertain. Germline assignment: CDR1 MNHEY and CDR2 SVGAGI. This CDR3 spans 13 amino acids. Trimming took off 5 bases at V and 2 bases at J, with 9 bases between the two ends. Here the CDR3 reads CASSTPGNTEAFF. In DNA form, the CDR3 reads TGTGCCAGCAGTACACCGGGAAACACTGAAGCTTTCTTT.

The chain carries TRBV4-3 and TRBJ2-4; D perhaps matches TRBD2 (6 bases). This CDR3 has 16 amino acids. Germline V gene lookup returns CDR1 LGHNA and CDR2 YSLEER. Trimming removed 1 base from V and 7 bases from J, with 17 bases in between. Here the CDR3 reads CASSQGLGGSTNIQYF. CDR3 sequence (DNA): TGCGCCAGCAGCCAAGGTCTTGGGGGGTCAACGAACATTCAGTACTTC.

This clone was detected only once. The J gene is TRBJ1-4, the V gene TRBV28; TRBD1 might be the D (6 bases). Germline-derived CDR1 and CDR2 are MDHEN and SYDVKM. The CDR3 contains 15 residues. V lost 8 bases, J lost 5 bases, and 18 bases lay in between. The CDR3 DNA sequence: TGTGCCAGCGGGACAATCGGGTTAGAGAATGAAAAACTGTTTTTT. Its translation: CASGTIGLENEKLFF. Combining the CDR3 with reference TRBV28 and TRBJ1-4 gives the whole variable domain DVKVTQSSRYLVKRTGEKVFLECVQDMDHENMFWYRQDPGLGLRLIYFSYDVKMKEKGDIPEGYSVSREKKERFSLILESASTNQTSMYLCASGTIGLENEKLFFGSGTQLSVL.

V usage is TRBV5-1 and J usage is TRBJ1-1, with a tentative D call TRBD1 (5 bases). Germline CDR1 is SGHRS and CDR2 is YFSETQ. Trimming took 3 bases from V and 3 from J, leaving 15 bases between them. The CDR3 spans 15 residues. The CDR3 region has the DNA TGCGCCAGCAGCTGGGGCACCCTCAGGGACACTGAAGCTTTCTTT. This translates into CASSWGTLRDTEAFF.

The chain employs TRBV7-2 and TRBJ2-1; 7 bases map to TRBD1. J gave up 2 bases and V 0 bases, and 1 base lay outside the gene matches. Germline CDR1 and CDR2: SGHTA and FQGNSA. The CDR3 extends over 15 amino acids. CDR3 region: CASSLAQGAYNEQFF. The DNA for the CDR3 is TGTGCCAGCAGCTTAGCGCAGGGGGCCTACAATGAGCAGTTCTTC. Looking up the rest from reference TRBV7-2 and TRBJ2-1 gives the full variable domain: GAGVSQSPSNKVTEKGKDVELRCDPISGHTALYWYRQSLGQGLEFLIYFQGNSAPDKSGLPSDRFSAERTGGSVSTLTIQRTQQEDSAVYLCASSLAQGAYNEQFFGPGTRLTVL.